The 7 T cell receptor beta chains reported below all come from one sample, sequenced in a study of T-cell reconstitution after alpha-beta-depleted transplantation in children. Unique molecular identifiers were built into the TCRbeta library. TCRdb called the PCR reads again in MiXCR, with one record for every CDR3 protein. The sample gives a few hundred thousand distinct CDR3 sequences, about 17% of which show up once; around 28% is in the top ten. The sample consisted of PBMCs, mostly from graft donor cells, taken 360 days after TCRalphabeta/CD19-depleted stem cell transplant. The receptors derive from a boy younger than two who had a stem cell transplant for Wiskott-Aldrich syndrome, so the T cells may come from the graft donor.

The sample holds a few counts of this clonotype. This sequence joins TRBV5-1 and TRBJ2-7; 8 positions agree with TRBD2. Germline V gene lookup returns CDR1 SGHRS and CDR2 YFSETQ. V dropped 2 bases and J dropped 2; count of bases not matched to a gene: 6. The CDR3 contains 15 residues. CDR3 sequence: CASSFGSGETYEQYF. The DNA for the CDR3 is TGCGCCAGCAGCTTCGGTAGCGGGGAAACCTACGAGCAGTACTTC.

This clonotype was counted only a few times. The chain employs TRBV29-1 and TRBJ2-7; D could derive from TRBD1 or TRBD2 (5 bases each). The CDR3 contains 15 residues. Trimming stripped 5 bases from V and 3 bases from J, with 20 bases between. Germline CDR1 is SQVTM and CDR2 is ANQGSEA. This chain's CDR3 is CSVMGLNGNRYEQYF. CDR3 bases: TGCAGCGTTATGGGGCTAAACGGGAACCGCTACGAGCAGTACTTC.

The V and J genes are TRBV19 and TRBJ2-1; weak D call: TRBD2 (6 bases). This CDR3 has 13 amino acids. The V end was cut by 1 base, the J end by 15 bases, with 16 bases between. Germline CDR1 reads LNHDA; CDR2 reads SQIVND (reference sequence). CDR3 loop: CASSIGPSAGWFF. DNA for the CDR3: TGTGCCAGTAGTATAGGTCCTAGCGCGGGCTGGTTCTTC.

This clonotype showed up just a few times. The rearrangement uses TRBV10-3 and TRBJ2-1; D might be TRBD1 or TRBD2, each matching 6 bases. Germline CDR1 is ENHRY and CDR2 is SYGVKD. There are 15 residues in the CDR3. V lost 4 bases and J lost 9, with 19 bases in between. The CDR3 region has the DNA TGTGCCATCAGTGGGGGGAGACACGGGGGCAGTGAGCAGTTCTTC. Translated: CAISGGRHGGSEQFF.

The CDR3 sequence: CSVQGLAISETQYF. The CDR3 bases are TGCAGCGTCCAGGGACTAGCGATATCGGAGACCCAGTACTTC. The chain uses TRBV29-1 and TRBJ2-5; 10 bases are a match to TRBD2. The J segment lost 5 bases and the V segment lost 6 bases, leaving 9 bases of the junction unmatched. Germline V gene data show CDR1 as SQVTM and CDR2 as ANQGSEA. CDR3 size: 14 residues.

The chain recombines TRBV12-3 or TRBV12-4 with TRBJ1-6; no firm D call. The length of the CDR3 is 12 residues. Trimming took off 3 bases at V and 10 bases at J, with 7 bases between the two ends. This chain's CDR3 is CASSFLTSPLHF. Written as DNA, the CDR3 is TGTGCCAGCAGTTTCCTGACGTCACCCCTCCACTTT.

The chain links TRBV19 to TRBJ2-7; D possibly matches TRBD1 or TRBD2 (5 bases each). Germline V gene lookup returns CDR1 LNHDA and CDR2 SQIVND (reference sequence). The CDR3 has 14 amino acids. The ends were cut back, 5 bases at V and 4 bases at J, with 15 bases in the middle. In nucleotides, the CDR3 is TGTGCCAGTAGTGGGGGACCTTTGGGTTACGAGCAGTACTTC. Its protein product is CASSGGPLGYEQYF.